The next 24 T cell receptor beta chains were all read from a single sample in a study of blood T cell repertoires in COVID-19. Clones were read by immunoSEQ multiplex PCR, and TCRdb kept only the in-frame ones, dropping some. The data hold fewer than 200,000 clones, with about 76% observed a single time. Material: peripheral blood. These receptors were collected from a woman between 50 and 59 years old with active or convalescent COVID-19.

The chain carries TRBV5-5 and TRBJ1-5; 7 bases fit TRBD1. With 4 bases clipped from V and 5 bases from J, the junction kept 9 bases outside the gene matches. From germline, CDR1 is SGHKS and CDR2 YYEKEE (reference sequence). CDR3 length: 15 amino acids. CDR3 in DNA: TGTGCCAGCAGCCGTCAGGGACAGCCTGATCAGCCCCAGCATTTT. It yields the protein CASSRQGQPDQPQHF.

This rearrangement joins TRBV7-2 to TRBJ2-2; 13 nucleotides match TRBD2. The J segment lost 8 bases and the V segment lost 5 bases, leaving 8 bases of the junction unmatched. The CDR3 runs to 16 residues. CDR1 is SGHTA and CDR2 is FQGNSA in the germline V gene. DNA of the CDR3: TGTGCCAGCAGCCTCCGGACTAGCGGGAGTGGTGGGGAGCTGTTTTTT. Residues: CASSLRTSGSGGELFF.

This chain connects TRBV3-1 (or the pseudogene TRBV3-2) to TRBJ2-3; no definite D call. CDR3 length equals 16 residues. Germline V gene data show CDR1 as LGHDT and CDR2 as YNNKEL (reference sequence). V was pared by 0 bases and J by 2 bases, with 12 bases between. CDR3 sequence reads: CASSQEPARSTDTQYF. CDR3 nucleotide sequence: TGTGCCAGCAGCCAAGAACCGGCCAGGTCCACAGATACGCAGTATTTT.

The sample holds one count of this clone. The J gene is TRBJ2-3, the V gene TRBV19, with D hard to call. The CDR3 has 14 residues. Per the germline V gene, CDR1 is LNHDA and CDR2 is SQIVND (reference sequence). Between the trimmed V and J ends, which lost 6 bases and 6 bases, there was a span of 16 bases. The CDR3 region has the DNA TGTGCCAGTAGCCCCGGGTCAGTTCGGGATACGCAGTATTTT. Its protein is CASSPGSVRDTQYF.

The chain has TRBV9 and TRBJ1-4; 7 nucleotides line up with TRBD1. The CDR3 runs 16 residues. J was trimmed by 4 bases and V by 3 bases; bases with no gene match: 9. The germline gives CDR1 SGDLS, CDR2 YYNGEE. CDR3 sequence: CASSAHGGQYNEKLFF. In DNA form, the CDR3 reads TGTGCCAGCAGCGCTCATGGGGGACAGTATAATGAAAAACTGTTTTTT.

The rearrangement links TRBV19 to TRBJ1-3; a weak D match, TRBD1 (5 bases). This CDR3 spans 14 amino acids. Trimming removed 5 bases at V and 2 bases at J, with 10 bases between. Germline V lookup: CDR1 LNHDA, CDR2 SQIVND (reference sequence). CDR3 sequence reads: CASSREGTGNTIYF. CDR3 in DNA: TGTGCCAGTAGTCGGGAGGGGACTGGAAACACCATATATTTT.

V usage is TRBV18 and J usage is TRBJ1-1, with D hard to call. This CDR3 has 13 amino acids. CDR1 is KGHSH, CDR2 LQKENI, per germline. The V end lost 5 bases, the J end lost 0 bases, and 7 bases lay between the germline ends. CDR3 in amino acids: CASSEDLNTEAFF. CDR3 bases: TGTGCCAGCTCAGAGGATTTGAACACTGAAGCTTTCTTT.

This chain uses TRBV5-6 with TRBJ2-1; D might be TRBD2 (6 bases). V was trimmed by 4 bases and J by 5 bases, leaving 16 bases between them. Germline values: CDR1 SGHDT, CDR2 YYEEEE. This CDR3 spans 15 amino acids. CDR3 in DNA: TGTGCCAGCAGCCCGGGACTCATCACCAACAATGAGCAGTTCTTC. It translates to CASSPGLITNNEQFF.

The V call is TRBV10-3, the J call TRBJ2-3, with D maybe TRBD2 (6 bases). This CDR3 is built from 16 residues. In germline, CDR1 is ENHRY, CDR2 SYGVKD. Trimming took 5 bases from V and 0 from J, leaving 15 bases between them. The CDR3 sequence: CAISRGTSTSTDTQYF. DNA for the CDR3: TGTGCCATCAGTCGAGGGACTTCCACCAGCACAGATACGCAGTATTTT.

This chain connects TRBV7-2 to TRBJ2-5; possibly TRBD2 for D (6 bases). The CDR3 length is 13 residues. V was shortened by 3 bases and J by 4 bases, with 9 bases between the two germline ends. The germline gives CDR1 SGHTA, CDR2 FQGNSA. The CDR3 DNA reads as TGTGCCAGCAGCTTGGCGGGATCAGAGACCCAGTACTTC. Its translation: CASSLAGSETQYF.

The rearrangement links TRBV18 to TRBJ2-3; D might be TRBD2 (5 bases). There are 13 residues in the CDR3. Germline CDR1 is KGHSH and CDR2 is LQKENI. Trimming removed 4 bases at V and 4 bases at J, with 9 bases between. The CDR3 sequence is CASSRELADTQYF. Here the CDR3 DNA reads TGTGCCAGCTCACGGGAGTTGGCAGATACGCAGTATTTT.

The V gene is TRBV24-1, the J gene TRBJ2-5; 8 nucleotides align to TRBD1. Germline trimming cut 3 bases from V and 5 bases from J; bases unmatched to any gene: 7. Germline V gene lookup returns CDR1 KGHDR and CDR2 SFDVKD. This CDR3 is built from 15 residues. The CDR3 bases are TGTGCCACCAGTGATCCAAGGACAGGGACGGAGACCCAGTACTTC. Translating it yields CATSDPRTGTETQYF.

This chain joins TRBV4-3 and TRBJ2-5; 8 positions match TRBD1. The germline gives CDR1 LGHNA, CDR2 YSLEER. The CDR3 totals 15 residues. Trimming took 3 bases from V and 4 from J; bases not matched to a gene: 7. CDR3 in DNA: TGCGCCAGCAGCCAGGCTGGGACAGGCGCAGAGACCCAGTACTTC. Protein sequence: CASSQAGTGAETQYF.

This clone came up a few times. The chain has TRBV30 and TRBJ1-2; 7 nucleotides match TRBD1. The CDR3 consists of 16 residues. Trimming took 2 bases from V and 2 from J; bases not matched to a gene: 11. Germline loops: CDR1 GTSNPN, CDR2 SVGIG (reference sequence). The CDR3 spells CAWSRGRQGRNYGYTF. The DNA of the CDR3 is TGTGCCTGGAGTAGAGGGAGACAGGGCCGGAACTATGGCTACACCTTC.

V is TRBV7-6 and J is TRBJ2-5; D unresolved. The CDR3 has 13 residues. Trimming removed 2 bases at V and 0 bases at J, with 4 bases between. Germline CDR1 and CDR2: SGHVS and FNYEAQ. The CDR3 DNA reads TGTGCCAGCAGCTTAAACAACCAAGAGACCCAGTACTTC. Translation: CASSLNNQETQYF.

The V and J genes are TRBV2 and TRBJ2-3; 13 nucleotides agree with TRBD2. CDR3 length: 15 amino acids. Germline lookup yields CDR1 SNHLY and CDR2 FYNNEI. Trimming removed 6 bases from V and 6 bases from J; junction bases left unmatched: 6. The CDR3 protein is CASSSGTSGVDTQYF. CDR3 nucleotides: TGTGCCAGCAGCTCCGGGACTAGCGGGGTCGATACGCAGTATTTT.

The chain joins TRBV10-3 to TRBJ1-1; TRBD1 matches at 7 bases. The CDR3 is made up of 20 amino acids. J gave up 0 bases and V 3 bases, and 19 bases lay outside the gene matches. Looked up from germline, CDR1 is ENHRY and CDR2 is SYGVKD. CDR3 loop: CAISEFVMRQGALMNTEAFF. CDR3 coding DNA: TGTGCCATCAGTGAATTCGTTATGAGACAGGGCGCCCTGATGAACACTGAAGCTTTCTTT.

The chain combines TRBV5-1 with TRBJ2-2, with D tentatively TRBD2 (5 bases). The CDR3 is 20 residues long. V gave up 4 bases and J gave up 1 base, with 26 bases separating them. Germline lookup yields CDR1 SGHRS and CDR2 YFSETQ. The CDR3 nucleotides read TGCGCCAGCAGCAAGGAACGTGGCTTTGGCGGGTACAAGAACACCGGGGAGCTGTTTTTT. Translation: CASSKERGFGGYKNTGELFF.

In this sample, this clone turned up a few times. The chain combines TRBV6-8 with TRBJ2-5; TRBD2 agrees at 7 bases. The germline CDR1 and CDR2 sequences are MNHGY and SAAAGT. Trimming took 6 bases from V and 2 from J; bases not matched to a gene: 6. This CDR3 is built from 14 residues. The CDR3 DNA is TGTGCCAGCAGGCCCACAGCGGGGCAAGAGACCCAGTACTTC. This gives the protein CASRPTAGQETQYF.

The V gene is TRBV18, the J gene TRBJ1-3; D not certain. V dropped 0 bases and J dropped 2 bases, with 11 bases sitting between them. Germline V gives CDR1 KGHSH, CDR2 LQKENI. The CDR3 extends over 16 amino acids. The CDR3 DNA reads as TGTGCCAGCTCACCACCTTACGCAGGAACTGGAAACACCATATATTTT. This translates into CASSPPYAGTGNTIYF.

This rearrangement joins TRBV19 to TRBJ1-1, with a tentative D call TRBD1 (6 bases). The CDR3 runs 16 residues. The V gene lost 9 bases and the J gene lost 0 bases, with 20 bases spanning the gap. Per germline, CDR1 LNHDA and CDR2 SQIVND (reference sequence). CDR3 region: CASNRDTHILNTEAFF. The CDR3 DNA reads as TGTGCCAGCAACCGGGACACCCACATTCTGAACACTGAAGCTTTCTTT.

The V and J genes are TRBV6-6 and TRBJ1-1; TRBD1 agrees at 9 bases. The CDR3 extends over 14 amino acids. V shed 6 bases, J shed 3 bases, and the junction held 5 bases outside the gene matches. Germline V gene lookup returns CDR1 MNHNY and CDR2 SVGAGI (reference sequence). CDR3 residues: CASSRTGEDTEAFF. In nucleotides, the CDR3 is TGTGCCAGCAGCCGGACAGGGGAGGACACTGAAGCTTTCTTT.

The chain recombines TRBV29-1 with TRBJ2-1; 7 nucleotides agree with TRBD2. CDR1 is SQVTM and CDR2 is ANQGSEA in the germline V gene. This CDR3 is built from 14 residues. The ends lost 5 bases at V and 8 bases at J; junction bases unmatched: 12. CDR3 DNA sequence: TGCAGCGTTCCCGGGACTTGGGGGAGGGATGAGCAGTTCTTC. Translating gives CSVPGTWGRDEQFF.

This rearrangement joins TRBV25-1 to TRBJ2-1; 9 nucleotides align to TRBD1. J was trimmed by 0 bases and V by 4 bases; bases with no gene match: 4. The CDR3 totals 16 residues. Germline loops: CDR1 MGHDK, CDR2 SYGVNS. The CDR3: CASSGWTGASYNEQFF. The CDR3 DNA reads TGTGCCAGCAGTGGATGGACAGGGGCCTCCTACAATGAGCAGTTCTTC.